Reported below is one T cell receptor (beta chain). Antigen specificity is unknown. The CDR3 is made up of 16 amino acids. Looked up from germline, CDR1 is MGHRA and CDR2 is YSYEKL. V was shortened by 4 bases and J by 8 bases, with 18 bases between the two germline ends. The source of the sample is a study of T cell responses to AZD1222 COVID-19 vaccine. Measured with immunoSEQ multiplex PCR; TCRdb has only the in-frame clones, and not every one. The sample yields roughly 120,000 clones, roughly 91% seen once. Findings and limits, study-wide: No repertoire was sampled before or during the peak T cell response, only after it. Clonal diversity was possibly underestimated, and the donors were mostly white British, with more females. The number of AZD1222 recipients seropositive at baseline was only five or six.

This clonotype was obtained from an adult who received the AZD1222 COVID-19 vaccine. This chain joins TRBV4-1 and TRBJ1-6; a possible D gene is TRBD1 (6 bases). The input for sequencing was peripheral blood, taken 28 days after the second AZD1222 dose. For the CDR3, the DNA is TGCGCCAGCAGCCTCACCCGGGGGAACAGGGATTCACCCCTCCACTTT. It is translated as CASSLTRGNRDSPLHF.